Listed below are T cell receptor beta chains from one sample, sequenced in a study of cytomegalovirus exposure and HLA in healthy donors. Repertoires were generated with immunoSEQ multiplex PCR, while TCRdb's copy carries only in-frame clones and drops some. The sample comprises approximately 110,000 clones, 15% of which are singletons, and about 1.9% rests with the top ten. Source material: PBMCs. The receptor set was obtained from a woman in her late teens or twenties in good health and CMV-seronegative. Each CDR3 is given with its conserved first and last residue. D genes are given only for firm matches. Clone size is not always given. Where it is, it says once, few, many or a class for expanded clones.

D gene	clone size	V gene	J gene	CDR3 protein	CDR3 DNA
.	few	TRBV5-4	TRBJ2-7	CASSPGQGDEQYF	TGTGCCAGCAGCCCGGGACAAGGAGACGAGCAGTACTTC
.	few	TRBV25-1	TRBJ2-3	CASSDSGTQYF	TGTGCCAGCAGTGATTCCGGTACGCAGTATTTT
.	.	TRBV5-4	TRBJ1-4	CASSLGQGGEKLFF	TGTGCCAGCAGCTTGGGGCAGGGCGGTGAAAAACTGTTTTTT
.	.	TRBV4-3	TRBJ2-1	CASSQDKFNEQFF	TGCGCCAGCAGCCAAGATAAATTCAATGAGCAGTTCTTC
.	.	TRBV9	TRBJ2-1	CASSEGRLENEQFF	TGTGCCAGCAGCGAGGGACGACTAGAAAATGAGCAGTTCTTC
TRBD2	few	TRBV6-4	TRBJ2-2	CASSAGGDPGELFF	TGTGCCAGCAGTGCGGGAGGGGACCCCGGGGAGCTGTTTTTT
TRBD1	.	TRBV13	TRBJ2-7	CASTPLDRETYEQYF	TGTGCCAGCACCCCCCTAGACAGGGAGACCTACGAGCAGTACTTC
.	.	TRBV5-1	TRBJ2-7	CASSLGPQGTYEQYF	TGCGCCAGCAGCTTGGGGCCGCAGGGTACCTACGAGCAGTACTTC
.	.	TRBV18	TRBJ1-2	CASSPSGKGGGYTF	TGTGCCAGCTCACCCTCAGGGAAGGGCGGTGGCTACACCTTC
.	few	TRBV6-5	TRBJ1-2	CASSYSSGGGNYGYTF	TGTGCCAGCAGTTACTCATCTGGCGGGGGTAACTATGGCTACACCTTC
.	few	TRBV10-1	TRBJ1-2	CARSRQRKGYGYTF	TGCGCCAGGAGCCGACAGAGAAAAGGCTATGGCTACACCTTC
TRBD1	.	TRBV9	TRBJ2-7	CASSVGTGVTYEQYF	TGTGCCAGCAGCGTGGGGACAGGGGTAACCTACGAGCAGTACTTC
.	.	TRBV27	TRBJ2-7	CASSLSPGGEQYF	TGTGCCAGCAGTTTATCGCCTGGCGGGGAGCAGTACTTC
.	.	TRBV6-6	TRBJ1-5	CASSSRQENQPQHF	TGTGCCAGCAGTTCCAGACAGGAAAATCAGCCCCAGCATTTT
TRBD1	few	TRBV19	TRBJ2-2	CASRIPGQLNTGELFF	TGTGCCAGTAGGATTCCGGGACAGCTGAACACCGGGGAGCTGTTTTTT
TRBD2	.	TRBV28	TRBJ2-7	CASSRTSGGFYEQYF	TGTGCCAGCAGTAGGACTAGCGGGGGGTTCTACGAGCAGTACTTC
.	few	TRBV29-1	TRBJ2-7	CSVARSGRSYEQYF	TGCAGCGTTGCCCGTTCAGGGCGCTCCTACGAGCAGTACTTC
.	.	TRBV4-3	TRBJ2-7	CASSQEVQANPYEQYF	TGCGCCAGCAGCCAAGAAGTACAAGCGAACCCCTACGAGCAGTACTTC
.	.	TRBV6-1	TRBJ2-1	CASSSRRGGGNEQFF	TGTGCCAGCAGTTCCCGAAGAGGAGGAGGGAATGAGCAGTTCTTC
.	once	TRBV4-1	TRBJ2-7	CASSQVPLAGPLGVSGYEQYF	TGCGCCAGCAGCCAAGTGCCGTTGGCGGGACCTCTGGGAGTTTCGGGATACGAGCAGTACTTC
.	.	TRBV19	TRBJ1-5	CASISEGRNQPQHF	TGTGCCAGTATATCAGAGGGTCGCAATCAGCCCCAGCATTTT
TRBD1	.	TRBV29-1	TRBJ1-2	CSVEDHGRGQGYTF	TGCAGCGTTGAAGATCACGGTAGGGGGCAGGGCTACACCTTC